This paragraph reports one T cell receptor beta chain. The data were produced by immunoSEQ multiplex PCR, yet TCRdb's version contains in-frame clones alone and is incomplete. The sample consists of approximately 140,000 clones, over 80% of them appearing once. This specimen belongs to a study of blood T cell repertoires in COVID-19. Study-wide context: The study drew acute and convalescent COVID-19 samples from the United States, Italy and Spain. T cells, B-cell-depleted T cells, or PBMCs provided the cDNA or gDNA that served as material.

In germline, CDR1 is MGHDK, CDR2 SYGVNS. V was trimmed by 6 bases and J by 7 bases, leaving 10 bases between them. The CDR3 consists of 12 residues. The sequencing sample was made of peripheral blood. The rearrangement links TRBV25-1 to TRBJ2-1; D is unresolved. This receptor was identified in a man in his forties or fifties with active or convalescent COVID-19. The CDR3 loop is CASSVSRNEQFF. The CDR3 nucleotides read TGTGCCAGCAGCGTCAGCAGGAATGAGCAGTTCTTC. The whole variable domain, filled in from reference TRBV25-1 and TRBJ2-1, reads EADIYQTPRYLVIGTGKKITLECSQTMGHDKMYWYQQDPGMELHLIHYSYGVNSTEKGDLSSESTVSRIRTEHFPLTLESARPSHTSQYLCASSVSRNEQFFGPGTRLTVL.